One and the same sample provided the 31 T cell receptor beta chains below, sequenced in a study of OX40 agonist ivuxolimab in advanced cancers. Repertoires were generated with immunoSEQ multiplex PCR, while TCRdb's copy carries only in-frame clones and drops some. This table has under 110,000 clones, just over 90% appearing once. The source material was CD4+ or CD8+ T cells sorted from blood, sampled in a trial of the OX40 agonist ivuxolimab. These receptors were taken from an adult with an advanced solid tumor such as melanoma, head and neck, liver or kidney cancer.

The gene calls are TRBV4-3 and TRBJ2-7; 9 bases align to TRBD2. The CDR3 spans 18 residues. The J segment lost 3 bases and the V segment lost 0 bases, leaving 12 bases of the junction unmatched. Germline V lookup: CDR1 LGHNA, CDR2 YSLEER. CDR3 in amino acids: CASSQEWSAAGGRYEQYF. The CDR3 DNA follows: TGCGCCAGCAGCCAAGAATGGAGCGCGGCGGGGGGGCGCTACGAGCAGTACTTC.

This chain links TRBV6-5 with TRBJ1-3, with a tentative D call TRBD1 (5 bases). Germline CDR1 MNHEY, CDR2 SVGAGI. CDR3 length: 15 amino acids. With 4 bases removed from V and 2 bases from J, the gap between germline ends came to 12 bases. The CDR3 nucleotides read TGTGCCAGCAGTTGGGGACTAACCCCTGGAAACACCATATATTTT. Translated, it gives CASSWGLTPGNTIYF.

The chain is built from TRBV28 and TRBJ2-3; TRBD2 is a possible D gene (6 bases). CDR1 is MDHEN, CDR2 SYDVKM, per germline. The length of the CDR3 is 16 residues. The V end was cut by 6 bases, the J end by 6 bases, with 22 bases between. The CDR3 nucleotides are TGTGCCAGCAGCTCCCATAGCGGCCCCAGGTCGGATACGCAGTATTTT. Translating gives CASSSHSGPRSDTQYF.

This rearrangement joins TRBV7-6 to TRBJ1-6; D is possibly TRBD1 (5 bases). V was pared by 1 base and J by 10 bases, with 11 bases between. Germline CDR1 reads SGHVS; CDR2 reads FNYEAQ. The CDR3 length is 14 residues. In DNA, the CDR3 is TGTGCCAGCAGCTTAGGGCAGGGCGTGTCACCCCTCCACTTT. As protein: CASSLGQGVSPLHF.

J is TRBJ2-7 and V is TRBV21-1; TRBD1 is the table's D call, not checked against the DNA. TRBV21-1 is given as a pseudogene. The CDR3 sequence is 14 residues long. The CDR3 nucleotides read TGTGCCAGCAGCAAAGAGGGCAGGGACTACGAGCAGTACTTC. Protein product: CASSKEGRDYEQYF.

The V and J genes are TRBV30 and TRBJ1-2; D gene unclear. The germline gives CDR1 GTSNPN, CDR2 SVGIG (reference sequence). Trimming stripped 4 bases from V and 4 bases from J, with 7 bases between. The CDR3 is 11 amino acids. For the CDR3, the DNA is TGTGCCTGGACGGGCCTCTATGGCTACACCTTC. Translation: CAWTGLYGYTF.

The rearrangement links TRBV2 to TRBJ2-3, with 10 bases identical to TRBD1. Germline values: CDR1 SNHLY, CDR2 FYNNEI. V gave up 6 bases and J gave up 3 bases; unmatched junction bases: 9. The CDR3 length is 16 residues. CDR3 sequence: CASSRTGGRSTDTQYF. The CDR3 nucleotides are TGTGCCAGCAGCCGGACAGGGGGTAGAAGTACAGATACGCAGTATTTT.

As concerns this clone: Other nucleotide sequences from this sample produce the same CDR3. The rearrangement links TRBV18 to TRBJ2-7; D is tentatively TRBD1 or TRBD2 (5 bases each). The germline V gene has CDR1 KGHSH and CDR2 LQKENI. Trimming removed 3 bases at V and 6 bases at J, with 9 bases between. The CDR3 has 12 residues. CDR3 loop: CASSPGGSEQYF. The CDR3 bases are TGTGCCAGCTCACCTGGGGGAAGCGAGCAGTACTTC.

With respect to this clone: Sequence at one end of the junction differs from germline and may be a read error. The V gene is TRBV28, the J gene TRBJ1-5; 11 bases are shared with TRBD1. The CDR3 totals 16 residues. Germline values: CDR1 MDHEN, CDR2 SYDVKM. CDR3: CASSFRRTGGKQPQHF. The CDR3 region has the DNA TGTGCCAGCAGTTTTCGTAGGACAGGGGGCAAGCAGCCCCAGCATTTT.

The CDR3 here is CASRAETGNYEQYF. In DNA, the CDR3 is TGTGCCAGCAGAGCAGAGACAGGGAACTACGAGCAGTACTTC. The chain is built from TRBV6-1 and TRBJ2-7, with 7 bases that match TRBD1. The CDR3 length is 14 residues. V was clipped by 6 bases and J by 3 bases; unmatched bases: 8. CDR1 is MNHNS, CDR2 SASEGT, per germline.

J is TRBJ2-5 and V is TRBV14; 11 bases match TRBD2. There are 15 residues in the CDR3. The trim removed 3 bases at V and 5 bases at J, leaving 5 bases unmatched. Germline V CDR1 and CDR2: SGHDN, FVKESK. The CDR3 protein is CASSQQLAGVETQYF. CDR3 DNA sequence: TGTGCCAGCAGCCAGCAACTAGCGGGGGTGGAGACCCAGTACTTC. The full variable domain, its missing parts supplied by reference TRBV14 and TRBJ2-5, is EAGVTQFPSHSVIEKGQTVTLRCDPISGHDNLYWYRRVMGKEIKFLLHFVKESKQDESGMPNNRFLAERTGGTYSTLKVQPAELEDSGVYFCASSQQLAGVETQYFGPGTRLLVL.

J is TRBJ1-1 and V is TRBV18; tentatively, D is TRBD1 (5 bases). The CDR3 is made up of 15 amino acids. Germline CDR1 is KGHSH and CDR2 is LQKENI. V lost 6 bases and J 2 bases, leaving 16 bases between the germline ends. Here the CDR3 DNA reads TGTGCCAGCTCCGCTTGGGGGGGGAGTAACACTGAAGCTTTCTTT. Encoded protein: CASSAWGGSNTEAFF.

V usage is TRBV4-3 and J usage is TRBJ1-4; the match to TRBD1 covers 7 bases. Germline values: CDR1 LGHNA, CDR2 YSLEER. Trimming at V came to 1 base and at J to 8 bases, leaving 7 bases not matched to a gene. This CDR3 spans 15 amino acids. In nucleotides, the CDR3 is TGCGCCAGCAGCCAAGTGGAGGGGGCGTCCGAAAAACTGTTTTTT. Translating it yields CASSQVEGASEKLFF.

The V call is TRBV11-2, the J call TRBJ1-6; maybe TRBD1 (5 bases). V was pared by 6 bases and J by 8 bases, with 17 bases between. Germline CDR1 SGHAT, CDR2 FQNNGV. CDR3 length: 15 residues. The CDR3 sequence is CASSFDRGVDSPLHF. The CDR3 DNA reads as TGTGCCAGCAGTTTCGACAGAGGGGTTGATTCACCCCTCCACTTT. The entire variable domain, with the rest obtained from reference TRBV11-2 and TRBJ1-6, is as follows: EAGVAQSPRYKIIEKRQSVAFWCNPISGHATLYWYQQILGQGPKLLIQFQNNGVVDDSQLPKDRFSAERLKGVDSTLKIQPAKLEDSAVYLCASSFDRGVDSPLHFGNGTRLTVT.

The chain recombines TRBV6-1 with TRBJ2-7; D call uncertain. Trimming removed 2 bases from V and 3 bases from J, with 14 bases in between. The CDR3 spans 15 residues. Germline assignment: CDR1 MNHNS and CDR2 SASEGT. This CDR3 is CASSERPLQSYEQYF. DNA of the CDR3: TGTGCCAGCAGTGAAAGGCCCCTACAGAGCTACGAGCAGTACTTC.

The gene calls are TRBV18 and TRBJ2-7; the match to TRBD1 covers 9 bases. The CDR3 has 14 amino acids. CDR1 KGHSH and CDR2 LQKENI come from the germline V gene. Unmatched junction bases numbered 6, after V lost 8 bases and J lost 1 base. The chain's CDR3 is CASSRDRESYEQYF. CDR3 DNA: TGTGCCAGCAGCCGGGACAGGGAGTCCTACGAGCAGTACTTC. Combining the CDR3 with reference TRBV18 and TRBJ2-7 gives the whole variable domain NAGVMQNPRHLVRRRGQEARLRCSPMKGHSHVYWYRQLPEEGLKFMVYLQKENIIDESGMPKERFSAEFPKEGPSILRIQQVVRGDSAAYFCASSRDRESYEQYFGPGTRLTVT.

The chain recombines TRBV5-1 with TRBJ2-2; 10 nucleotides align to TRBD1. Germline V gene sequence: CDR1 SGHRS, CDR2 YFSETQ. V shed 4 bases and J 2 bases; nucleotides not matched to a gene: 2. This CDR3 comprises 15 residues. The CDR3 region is CASSRDRGNTGELFF. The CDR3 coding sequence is TGCGCCAGCAGCAGGGACAGGGGAAACACCGGGGAGCTGTTTTTT.

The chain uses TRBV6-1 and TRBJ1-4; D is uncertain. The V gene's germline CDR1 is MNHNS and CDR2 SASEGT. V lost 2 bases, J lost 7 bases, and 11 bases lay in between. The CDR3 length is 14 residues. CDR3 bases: TGTGCCAGCAGTGAATTTACAGTTGGTGAAAAACTGTTTTTT. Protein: CASSEFTVGEKLFF.

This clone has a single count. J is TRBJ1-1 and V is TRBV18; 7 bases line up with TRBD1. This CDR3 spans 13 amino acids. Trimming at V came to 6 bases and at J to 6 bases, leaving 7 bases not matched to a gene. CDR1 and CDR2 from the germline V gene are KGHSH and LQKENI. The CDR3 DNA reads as TGTGCCAGCTCCCTAGCAGGGGGATCTGAAGCTTTCTTT. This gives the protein CASSLAGGSEAFF.

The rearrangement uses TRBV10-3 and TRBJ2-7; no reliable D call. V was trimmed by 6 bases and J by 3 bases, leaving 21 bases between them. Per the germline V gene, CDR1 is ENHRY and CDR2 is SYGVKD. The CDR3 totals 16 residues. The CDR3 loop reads CAISKLLGPFHYEQYF. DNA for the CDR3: TGTGCCATCAGCAAGCTTCTCGGCCCTTTTCACTACGAGCAGTACTTC.

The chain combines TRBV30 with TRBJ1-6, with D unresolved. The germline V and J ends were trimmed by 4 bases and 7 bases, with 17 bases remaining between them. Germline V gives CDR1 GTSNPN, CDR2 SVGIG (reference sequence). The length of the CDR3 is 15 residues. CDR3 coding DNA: TGTGCCTGGAACTCCCCAGCGGGATCGAATTCACCCCTCCACTTT. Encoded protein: CAWNSPAGSNSPLHF.

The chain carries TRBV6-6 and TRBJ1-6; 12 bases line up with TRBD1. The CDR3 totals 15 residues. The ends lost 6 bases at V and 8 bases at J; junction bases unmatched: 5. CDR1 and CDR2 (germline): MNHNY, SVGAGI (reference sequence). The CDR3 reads CASRSGTGGYSPLHF. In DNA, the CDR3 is TGTGCCAGCAGGTCCGGGACAGGGGGCTATTCACCCCTCCACTTT.

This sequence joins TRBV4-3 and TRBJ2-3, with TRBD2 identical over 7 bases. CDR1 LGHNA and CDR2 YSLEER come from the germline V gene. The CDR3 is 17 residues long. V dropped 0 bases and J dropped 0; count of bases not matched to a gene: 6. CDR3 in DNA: TGCGCCAGCAGCCAAGAGCGGGGGTATTATAGCACAGATACGCAGTATTTT. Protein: CASSQERGYYSTDTQYF.

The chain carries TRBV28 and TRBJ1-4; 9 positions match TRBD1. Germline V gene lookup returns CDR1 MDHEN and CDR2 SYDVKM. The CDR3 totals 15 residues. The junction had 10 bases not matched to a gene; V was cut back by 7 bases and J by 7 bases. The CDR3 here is CASNLGTGRTEKLFF. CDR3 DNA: TGTGCCAGCAATCTCGGGACAGGGAGAACTGAAAAACTGTTTTTT.

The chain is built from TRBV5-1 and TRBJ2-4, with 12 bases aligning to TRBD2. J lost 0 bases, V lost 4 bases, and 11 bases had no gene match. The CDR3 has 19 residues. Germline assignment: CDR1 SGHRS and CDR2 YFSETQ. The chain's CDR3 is CASSTGLAGSPLAKNIQYF. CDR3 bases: TGCGCCAGCAGCACCGGACTAGCGGGGAGTCCTCTAGCCAAAAACATTCAGTACTTC.

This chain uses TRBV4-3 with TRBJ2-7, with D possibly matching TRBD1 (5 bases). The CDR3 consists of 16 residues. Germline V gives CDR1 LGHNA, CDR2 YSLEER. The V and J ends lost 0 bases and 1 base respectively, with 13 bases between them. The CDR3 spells CASSQDFRTHSYEQYF. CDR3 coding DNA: TGCGCCAGCAGCCAAGATTTCCGGACACATTCCTACGAGCAGTACTTC.

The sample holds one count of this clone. For the CDR3, the DNA is TGTGCCTGGAGTAAAGGGACTAGCGGGGACACAGATACGCAGTATTTT. Residues: CAWSKGTSGDTDTQYF. V is TRBV30 and J is TRBJ2-3; 13 positions match TRBD2. The CDR3 runs 16 residues. Trimming at V came to 2 bases and at J to 2 bases, leaving 4 bases not matched to a gene. The germline V gene has CDR1 GTSNPN and CDR2 SVGIG (reference sequence).

The CDR3: CASSGTGDQDTQYF. CDR3 sequence (DNA): TGCGCCAGCAGCGGCACAGGGGACCAAGATACGCAGTATTTT. The gene calls are TRBV5-1 and TRBJ2-3; 7 bases map to TRBD1. Germline V gives CDR1 SGHRS, CDR2 YFSETQ. V lost 4 bases to trimming and J lost 5 bases; unmatched junction nucleotides: 7. The CDR3 totals 14 residues.

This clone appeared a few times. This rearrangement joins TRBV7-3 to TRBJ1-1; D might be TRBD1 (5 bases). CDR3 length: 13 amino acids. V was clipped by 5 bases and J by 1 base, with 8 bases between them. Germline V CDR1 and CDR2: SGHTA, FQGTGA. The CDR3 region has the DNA TGTGCCAGCAGCGTACAGGAGAACACTGAAGCTTTCTTT. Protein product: CASSVQENTEAFF.

This CDR3 reads CASSPRDRGIYGYTF. In DNA form, the CDR3 reads TGCGCCAGCAGCCCCCGGGACAGGGGAATCTATGGCTACACCTTC. The chain combines TRBV4-1 with TRBJ1-2, with 10 bases matching TRBD1. Germline CDR1 MGHRA, CDR2 YSYEKL. The CDR3 extends over 15 amino acids. The J segment lost 4 bases and the V segment lost 4 bases, leaving 6 bases of the junction unmatched.

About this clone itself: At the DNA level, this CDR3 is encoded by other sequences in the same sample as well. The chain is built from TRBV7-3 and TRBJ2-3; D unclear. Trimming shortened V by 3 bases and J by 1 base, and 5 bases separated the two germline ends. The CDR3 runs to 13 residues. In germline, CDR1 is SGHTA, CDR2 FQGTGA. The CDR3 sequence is CASSFRGTDTQYF. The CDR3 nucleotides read TGTGCCAGCAGCTTCCGCGGCACAGATACGCAGTATTTT.